Here is one T cell receptor beta chain with its context. The sample originates from a study of blood T cell repertoires in COVID-19. Trimming shortened V by 0 bases and J by 4 bases, and 3 bases separated the two germline ends. The CDR3 loop spans 12 amino acids. Looked up from germline, CDR1 is LNHNV and CDR2 is YYDKDF (reference sequence). Measured with immunoSEQ multiplex PCR; TCRdb has only the in-frame clones, and not every one. The sample lists more than 85,000 clones, roughly 79% occurring once. The origin of this receptor is a woman aged 80 or over with active or convalescent COVID-19. The genes are TRBV15 and TRBJ1-2; D is undetermined. Input material: peripheral blood. CDR3 in DNA: TGTGCCACCAGCAGAGACCTCTATGGCTACACCTTC. Protein product: CATSRDLYGYTF.